This TCR beta chain derives from a study of cytomegalovirus exposure and HLA in healthy donors. Whole-study results and caveats: Researchers reported that a few CMV-associated chains were confirmed in vitro as CMV antigen-specific. Most TCR sequences were rare, but some public TCRs occurred in many donors. The TCR clusters that emerged in the first cohort tended, a later analysis found, to co-occur in the approximately 120 validation repertoires.

A roughly 130-subject validation cohort, separate from the roughly 700-subject first cohort, supplied the donors. Of note for this clone: What it binds is unknown.

Generated by immunoSEQ multiplex PCR, the TCRdb table keeps only in-frame clones and is missing some. The repertoire includes more than 110,000 clones, about 83% of them detected once, and over 1.3% sits in the top ten. The V gene's germline CDR1 is SGDLS and CDR2 YYNGEE. The CDR3 is 14 residues long. After removal of 3 bases from V and 5 bases from J, the junction contained 3 bases not matched to a gene. The sequenced sample was PBMCs. The source is a woman aged 25 to 39 in good health and CMV-seronegative. This sequence joins TRBV9 and TRBJ1-5, with TRBD1 identical over 9 bases. The CDR3 region is CASSGTGVDQPQHF. The DNA of the CDR3 is TGTGCCAGCAGCGGGACAGGGGTCGATCAGCCCCAGCATTTT.